The rows below give T cell receptor beta chains drawn from one sample of a study of a mutant IDH1 vaccine in newly diagnosed glioma. Antigens of these TCRs are unknown. Repertoires were generated with immunoSEQ multiplex PCR, while TCRdb's copy carries only in-frame clones and drops some. This sample has tens of thousands of clones, with roughly 79% found just once. Material: PBMCs, obtained from a glioma patient whose treatment included an IDH1 peptide vaccine. The receptors come from a middle-aged woman with glioma. Some clones in this sample may be carry-over from other donors' samples. Both conserved end residues are trimmed from each CDR3.

v_call	j_call	cdr3_aa
TRBV11-3	TRBJ2-1	ASSPTGMRDDEQF
TRBV5-1	TRBJ2-2	ASSFPQVDTGELF
TRBV9	TRBJ2-6	ASSPSAGYGANVLT
TRBV5-1	.	ASSLAQGEGYEQY
TRBV4-1	TRBJ1-1	ASSQARVENTEAF
TRBV4-2	TRBJ1-3	ASSQDITFIGNTIY
TRBV7-8	TRBJ2-4	ASTYPGAKNIQY
TRBV7-2	TRBJ2-5	ASSLGAGGRLETQY
TRBV19	TRBJ2-3	ASSIGNVDTQY
TRBV29-1	TRBJ2-2	SSGTSGGTGELF
TRBV10-3	TRBJ2-3	AISRGGTDTQY
TRBV7-2	TRBJ2-5	ASSRTAISGTQY
TRBV9	TRBJ2-3	ASSPGEGDTQY
TRBV9	TRBJ1-4	ASSRRDRVLSVDEKLF
TRBV5-6	TRBJ2-7	ASSIDSSYEQY
TRBV13	TRBJ2-5	ASSSITGLLQETQY
TRBV19	TRBJ2-7	ASSIGQVSSYEQY
TRBV5-6	TRBJ2-7	ASSLVSTRTPTWEQY
TRBV7-2	TRBJ2-6	ASSLGDRLPSGANVLT
TRBV4-3	TRBJ2-7	ASSQGTRTDEQY
TRBV7-2	TRBJ2-2	ASSNNQFSWELF
TRBV14	TRBJ1-2	ASRLTGYYGYT
TRBV15	TRBJ2-3	ATSREERALDTQY
TRBV4-2	TRBJ1-2	ASSQDSGTANSNYGYT
TRBV29-1	TRBJ1-2	SVSGGELSGYT
TRBV10-3	TRBJ2-1	AISESLGGTGGEQF
TRBV10-3	TRBJ2-5	AISEKGSKGTQY
TRBV9	TRBJ2-1	ASSVSQGFGNEQF
TRBV5-4	TRBJ2-5	ASGLRGEGGETQY
TRBV6-4	TRBJ2-1	ASSSGTNNEQF
TRBV7-2	TRBJ2-3	ASSFRGQTAGDTQY
TRBV1	TRBJ2-1	TSSRFRPVPYNEQF
TRBV2	TRBJ2-1	TSSAQGWHEQF
TRBV19	TRBJ2-6	ASSIREGAIAGANVLT
TRBV6-5	TRBJ1-1	ASSGTGTEAF
TRBV10-3	TRBJ2-2	AITRLAGEYTGELF
TRBV7-9	TRBJ2-2	ASSLTMNTGELF